This T cell receptor beta chain emerged from a study of blood T cell repertoires in COVID-19. Background on the study: The origin of the acute and convalescent COVID-19 samples was the United States, Italy and Spain. T cells, B-cell-depleted T cells, or PBMCs provided the cDNA or gDNA that served as material.

Sequencing used immunoSEQ multiplex PCR; TCRdb keeps in-frame clones, though not all of them. Found here are around 320,000 clones, roughly 87% of them singletons; the top ten hold around 2.1%. V gave up 0 bases and J gave up 6 bases, with 18 bases separating them. The CDR3 consists of 16 residues. The V gene's germline CDR1 is SGHTS and CDR2 YDEGEE. The sample comprised peripheral blood. The gene calls are TRBV5-8 and TRBJ1-2; no reliable D call. The clonotype originates from a man aged 18 to 29 with active or convalescent COVID-19. The CDR3 nucleotides are TGTGCCAGCAGCTTGGGGTTCGGGGTCCCGGAGGATGGCTACACCTTC. It encodes CASSLGFGVPEDGYTF.